Below are 7 T cell receptor beta chains sequenced from a single sample in a study of response to subunit inactivated influenza vaccine. Each CDR3 protein is one row after TCRdb ran MiXCR on the RT-PCR reads. The profile shows about half a million distinct CDR3 sequences, roughly 11% of them singletons. The source was PBMCs from blood, collected more than 35 days after vaccination. These receptors all stem from a middle-aged man who received an inactivated influenza vaccine.

This clonotype has a count of ten or more. V usage is TRBV4-3 and J usage is TRBJ2-7; D is unresolved. The germline CDR1 and CDR2 sequences are LGHNA and YSLEER. Trimming left V 0 bases short and J 1 base short, with 10 bases between. The CDR3 spans 15 residues. The CDR3 DNA follows: TGCGCCAGCAGCCAAGAATCGGCCCGGTCCTACGAGCAGTACTTC. Its translation: CASSQESARSYEQYF.

For this clonotype: An end of the junction differs from the germline gene, which may be a read error. V usage is TRBV7-2 and J usage is TRBJ2-7, with 7 positions matching TRBD1. CDR1 and CDR2 from the germline V gene are SGHTA and FQGNSA. The CDR3 length is 16 residues. The CDR3 is CASSLGRQGDPYERYF. In DNA, the CDR3 is TGTGCCAGCAGCTTGGGCAGACAGGGTGACCCCTACGAGCGGTACTTC.

This clonotype has only a few counts. This chain joins TRBV7-8 and TRBJ2-7, with D perhaps being TRBD1 or TRBD2 (5 bases each). The germline V gene encodes CDR1 SGHVS and CDR2 FQNEAQ. V dropped 0 bases and J dropped 4 bases, with 16 bases sitting between them. There are 16 residues in the CDR3. The CDR3 bases are TGTGCCAGCAGCTTAGCTCAGGGTGCGGGTCTTTACGAGCAGTACTTC. This sequence encodes CASSLAQGAGLYEQYF.

This clonotype was observed a few times. V usage is TRBV6-2 or TRBV6-3 and J usage is TRBJ2-2, with a weak D call TRBD2 (6 bases). Germline V gives CDR1 MNHEY, CDR2 SVGEGT. The CDR3 totals 14 residues. Trimming removed 6 bases at V and 7 bases at J, with 15 bases between. The CDR3 here is CASRLTSVDGELFF. The DNA of the CDR3 is TGTGCCAGCAGATTGACTAGTGTTGACGGGGAGCTGTTTTTT.

The CDR3 sequence is CATSDPVTGEEGYTF. Here the CDR3 DNA reads TGTGCCACCAGTGACCCGGTGACAGGGGAAGAGGGCTACACCTTC. The V call is TRBV24-1, the J call TRBJ1-2; 8 bases are shared with TRBD1. The ends lost 4 bases at V and 8 bases at J; junction bases unmatched: 11. The germline gives CDR1 KGHDR, CDR2 SFDVKD. The CDR3 length is 15 residues.

There are a few counts of this clonotype. The chain couples TRBV6-1 to TRBJ2-5; a weak D match, TRBD1 (5 bases). Trimming took 3 bases from V and 3 from J, leaving 8 bases between them. The CDR3 sequence is 13 residues long. Germline V gives CDR1 MNHNS, CDR2 SASEGT. The chain's CDR3 is CASSDRVEETQYF. The CDR3 DNA reads TGTGCCAGCAGTGACAGGGTCGAAGAGACCCAGTACTTC.

This clonotype was counted ten times or more. This rearrangement joins TRBV20-1 to TRBJ2-7; weak D call: TRBD2 (5 bases). Trimming removed 4 bases from V and 0 bases from J, with 13 bases in between. The germline CDR1 and CDR2 sequences are DFQATT and SNEGSKA (reference sequence). The CDR3 loop spans 14 amino acids. The chain's CDR3 is CSATDVRDSYEQYF. CDR3 bases: TGCAGTGCTACGGACGTCCGGGACTCCTACGAGCAGTACTTC.